The present T cell receptor beta chain was sequenced within a study of T cell responses to AZD1222 COVID-19 vaccine. V lost 1 base to trimming and J lost 4 bases; unmatched junction nucleotides: 6. This CDR3 has 15 amino acids. Germline V lookup: CDR1 MNHNS, CDR2 SASEGT. Using immunoSEQ multiplex PCR, the repertoire was profiled, and TCRdb retains in-frame clones only, with some absent. The sample has roughly 150,000 clones; more than 90% are singletons. The chain has TRBV6-1 and TRBJ2-7; 8 nucleotides align to TRBD1. The sequenced sample was peripheral blood, obtained on day 0 of AZD1222 vaccination. The sequence was obtained from an adult in good health. CDR3 coding DNA: TGTGCCAGCAGTGAAGGTTCAGGGGGCAGATACGAGCAGTACTTC. Translation gives CASSEGSGGRYEQYF.